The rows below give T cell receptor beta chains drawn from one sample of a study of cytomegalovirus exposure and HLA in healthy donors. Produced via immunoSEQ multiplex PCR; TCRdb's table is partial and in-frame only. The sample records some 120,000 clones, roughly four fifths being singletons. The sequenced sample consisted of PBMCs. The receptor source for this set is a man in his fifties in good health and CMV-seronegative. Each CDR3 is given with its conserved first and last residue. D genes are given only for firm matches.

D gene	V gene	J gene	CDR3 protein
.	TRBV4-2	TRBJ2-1	CASSQGGEVNEQFF
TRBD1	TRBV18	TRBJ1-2	CASSLNDRDGYTF
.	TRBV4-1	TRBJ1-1	CASSPNLGLTNTEAFF
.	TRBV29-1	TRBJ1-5	CSVGVRGLNQPQHF
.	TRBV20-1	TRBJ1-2	CSVRAGEGYTF
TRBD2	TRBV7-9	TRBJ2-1	CASSLTSGGGNEQFF
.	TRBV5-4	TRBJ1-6	CASSVTGLNSPLHF
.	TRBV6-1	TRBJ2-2	CASSAITGEAGELFF
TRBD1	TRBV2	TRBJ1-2	CASSERGRDYGYTF
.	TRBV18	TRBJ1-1	CASSPTTGDTEAFF
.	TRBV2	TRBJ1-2	CASSRDKDASYGYTF
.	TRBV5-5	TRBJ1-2	CASSLDRGLAGYTF
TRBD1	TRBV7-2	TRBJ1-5	CASSLGTGGYSNQPQHF
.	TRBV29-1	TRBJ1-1	CSVVPTQGRLGEAFF
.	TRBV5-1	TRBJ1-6	CASSLGEGKIDSPLHF
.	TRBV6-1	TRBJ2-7	CASSEQGYEQYF
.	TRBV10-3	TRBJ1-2	CAISESGGGYTF
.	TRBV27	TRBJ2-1	CASSRTSSYNEQFF
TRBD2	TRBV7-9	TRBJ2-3	CASSRTSSAGFTDTQYF
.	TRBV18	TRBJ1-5	CASSYRGGDSNQPQHF
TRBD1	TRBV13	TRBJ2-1	CASSSRRDRGLNEQFF
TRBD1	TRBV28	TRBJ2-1	CASSSPGTGGNEQFF
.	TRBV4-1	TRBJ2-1	CASSLNGQNSYNEQFF
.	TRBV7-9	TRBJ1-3	CSSSPKTRVGNTIYF